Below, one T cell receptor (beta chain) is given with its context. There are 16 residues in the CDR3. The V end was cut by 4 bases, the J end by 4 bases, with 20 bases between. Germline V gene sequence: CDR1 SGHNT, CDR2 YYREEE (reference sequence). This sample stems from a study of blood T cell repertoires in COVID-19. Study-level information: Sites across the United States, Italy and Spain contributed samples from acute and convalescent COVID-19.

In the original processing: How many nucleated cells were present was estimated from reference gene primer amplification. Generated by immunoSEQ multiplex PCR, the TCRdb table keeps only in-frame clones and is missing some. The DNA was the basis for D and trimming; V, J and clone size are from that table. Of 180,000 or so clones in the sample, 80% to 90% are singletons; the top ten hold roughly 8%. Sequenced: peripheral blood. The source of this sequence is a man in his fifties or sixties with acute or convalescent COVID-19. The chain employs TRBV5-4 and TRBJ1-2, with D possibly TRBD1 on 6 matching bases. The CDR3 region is CASSPEPGQGRYGYTF. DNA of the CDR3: TGTGCCAGCAGCCCGGAGCCCGGGCAGGGGCGCTATGGCTACACCTTC. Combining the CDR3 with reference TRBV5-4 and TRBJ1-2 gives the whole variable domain ETGVTQSPTHLIKTRGQQVTLRCSSQSGHNTVSWYQQALGQGPQFIFQYYREEENGRGNFPPRFSGLQFPNYSSELNVNALELDDSALYLCASSPEPGQGRYGYTFGSGTRLTVV.